This T cell receptor (beta chain) was sequenced in a study of blood T cells in healthy people across ages. General observations from the study: Leaving the PBMCs unsorted stopped any conclusive comparison of naive versus antigen-experienced cells.

Primers used in a second PCR of roughly 6 to 12 cycles were a sample-barcoded 5' primer and a J-beta primer mix. Researchers report that a template-switch adaptor with 12 random nucleotides tagged each cDNA molecule. TCRdb processed the 5' RACE reads anew with MiXCR; each CDR3 protein has one entry. The table shows about 1.6 million distinct CDR3 sequences, with 30% to 35% occurring only once. A word on this clonotype: Its antigen is as yet unknown. Possible read error: a much larger clone is one base away.

The people who gave samples were healthy Caucasians from Russia, aged about 6 to 100. Germline V gene lookup returns CDR1 ENHRY and CDR2 SYGVKD. This CDR3 has 14 residues. V was pared by 10 bases and J by 5 bases, with 13 bases of the junction left unmatched. The clonotype was recovered from a woman aged 30 to 39 in good health. The source material was blood. The rearrangement joins TRBV10-3 to TRBJ2-7; 8 bases agree with TRBD1. The CDR3 coding sequence is TGTGCCAATGGCCGCGGACAGGGACTCAACGAGCAGTACTTC. It codes for CANGRGQGLNEQYF.